This is a list of T cell receptor beta chains from one sample in a study of blood T cells in healthy people across ages. In TCRdb, the 5' RACE reads were re-called with MiXCR into one record per CDR3 protein. The sample lists around 1,800,000 distinct CDR3 sequences, 39% occurring once. The material sequenced was blood. Receptor source: a human donor in good health. CDR3s include the opening cysteine and the closing phenylalanine or tryptophan. A D gene is named only where the DNA matches it firmly. The size field is filled for only some rows; it gives once, few, many or a size class.

j_call | cdr3_length | v_call | d_call | clone_size | cdr3_nt | cdr3_aa
TRBJ2-3 | 15 | TRBV10-3 | TRBD1 | . | TGTGCCATCAGTGAACGTGGACAGGACACAGATACGCAGTATTTT | CAISERGQDTDTQYF
TRBJ1-5 | 14 | TRBV20-1 | . | . | TGCAGTGCTACGGGGGAGGGGTACAATCAGCCCCAGCATTTT | CSATGEGYNQPQHF
TRBJ2-7 | 14 | TRBV3-1 | . | . | TGTGCCAGCAGCCAAGATAGGGTAATCCACGAGCAGTACTTC | CASSQDRVIHEQYF
TRBJ2-1 | 16 | TRBV15 | . | few | TGTGCCACCCGGTGGGGTGGGGGGGCAGCCTACAATGAGCAGTTCTTC | CATRWGGGAAYNEQFF
TRBJ2-1 | 14 | TRBV7-2 | . | few | TGTGCCAGCAGCTTAGCGCCCCCCTACAATGAGCAGTTCTTC | CASSLAPPYNEQFF
TRBJ1-6 | 15 | TRBV7-7 | TRBD1 | few | TGTGCCAGCAGCTCCCGGACAGGAGAGGGGTCACCCCTCCACTTT | CASSSRTGEGSPLHF
TRBJ2-3 | 14 | TRBV7-2 | . | . | TGTGCCAGCAGCTTAAAGGCAGGGACTGGGACGCAGTATTTT | CASSLKAGTGTQYF
TRBJ2-7 | 12 | TRBV6-6 | . | few | TGTGCCAGCTACAGGGTATGGTACGAGCAGTACTTC | CASYRVWYEQYF
TRBJ1-3 | 13 | TRBV28 | . | . | TGTGCCAGCAGTTTTGCCGCTGGAAACACCATATATTTT | CASSFAAGNTIYF
TRBJ2-5 | 16 | TRBV7-2 | TRBD2 | . | TGTGCCAGCAGCTTGTTGGGCGGGGGGGCTATAGAGACCCAGTACTTC | CASSLLGGGAIETQYF
TRBJ2-3 | 12 | TRBV6-6 | . | . | TGTGCCAGCAGATCCAGGGTAGATACGCAGTATTTT | CASRSRVDTQYF
TRBJ2-1 | 13 | TRBV20-1 | . | . | TGCAGTGCTAGAAGGGGACTCATCGATGAGCAGTTCTTC | CSARRGLIDEQFF
TRBJ2-7 | 15 | TRBV5-1 | . | few | TGCGCCAGCAGCCTGGGGCTAGATGATATTGACGAGCAGTACTTC | CASSLGLDDIDEQYF
TRBJ2-5 | 15 | TRBV2 | . | . | TGTGCCAGCACCGGACCCACAAGACCCCCAGAGACCCAGTACTTC | CASTGPTRPPETQYF
TRBJ2-1 | 16 | TRBV7-9 | TRBD2 | few | TGTGCCAGCAGCTCAACTAGCGGGGAGGATTACAATGAGCAGTTCTTC | CASSSTSGEDYNEQFF
TRBJ2-5 | 13 | TRBV20-1 | . | . | TGCAGTGCTAGAAGAACTAGCTTCGAGACCCAGTACTTC | CSARRTSFETQYF
TRBJ1-6 | 14 | TRBV19 | . | once | TGTGCCAGTAGTACCCCAGAGGCCGGAGGCACCCTCCACTTT | CASSTPEAGGTLHF
TRBJ1-5 | 14 | TRBV30 | TRBD1 | few | TGTGCCTGGACTTGGACAGGTAGCAATCAGCCCCAGCATTTT | CAWTWTGSNQPQHF
TRBJ2-3 | 17 | TRBV9 | . | . | TGTGCCAGCAGCCTCCACCCGGGACCGACGGACACAGATACGCAGTATTTT | CASSLHPGPTDTDTQYF
TRBJ2-2 | 12 | TRBV4-2 | . | few | TGTGCCAGCAGCCTTGAGGACGGGGAGCTGTTTTTT | CASSLEDGELFF
TRBJ1-2 | 11 | TRBV12-3/TRBV12-4 | . | . | TGTGCCAGCAGTGGAGACTATGACTACACCTTC | CASSGDYDYTF
TRBJ2-7 | 14 | TRBV27 | . | . | TGTGCCAGCAGATCCCCGAGCGGCTACAATGAGCAGTACTTC | CASRSPSGYNEQYF
TRBJ2-5 | 12 | TRBV15 | . | . | TGTGCCGGTGGGACGGCCTCAGGGGCCCAGTACTTC | CAGGTASGAQYF
TRBJ1-2 | 15 | TRBV5-1 | TRBD1 | . | TGCGCCAGCAGCAGGGACAGCGACTTAAACTATGGCTACACCTTC | CASSRDSDLNYGYTF
TRBJ1-5 | 18 | TRBV20-1 | TRBD1 | few | TGCAGTGCTGTGGGAGACAGGGCGGGCACTTATAGCAATCAGCCCCAGCATTTT | CSAVGDRAGTYSNQPQHF
TRBJ1-3 | 14 | TRBV12-3/TRBV12-4 | . | few | TGTGCCAGCAGCGACACGTACTCTGGAAACACCATATATTTT | CASSDTYSGNTIYF
TRBJ2-7 | 12 | TRBV10-3 | . | few | TGTGCCATCAGGGGTATCTCCTACGAGCAGTACTTC | CAIRGISYEQYF
TRBJ2-1 | 15 | TRBV10-3 | TRBD2 | few | TGTGCCATCAGGGACCTAGCGGGGGGACGGAATGAGCAGTTCTTC | CAIRDLAGGRNEQFF
TRBJ1-4 | 14 | TRBV2 | TRBD1 | few | TGTGCCAGTGCACGGGGACAGGGGAATGAAAAACTGTTTTTT | CASARGQGNEKLFF